These 11 T cell receptor beta chains came from one sample sequenced in a study of T cells in Graves' hyperthyroidism and ophthalmopathy. Amplification targeted TCR beta CDR3 regions from RNA transcripts. The primer set for the first-round RT-PCR of the TCR CDR3 was HTBI. Each CDR3 protein is one row after TCRdb ran MiXCR on the multiplex PCR reads. The data show fewer than 450,000 distinct CDR3 sequences, about a sixth seen once. The sequencing sample was made of blood. The receptor set was obtained from a woman between 25 and 40 years old with Graves' hyperthyroidism that later progressed to Graves' ophthalmopathy.

Ten or more counts support this clonotype. The rearrangement links TRBV25-1 to TRBJ2-5; either TRBD1 or TRBD2 may supply D (6 bases each). The CDR3 totals 15 residues. Germline values: CDR1 MGHDK, CDR2 SYGVNS. V was shortened by 4 bases and J by 1 base, with 13 bases between the two germline ends. The CDR3 region has the DNA TGTGCCAGCAGTGTCGGGGGCGGAATCCAAGAGACCCAGTACTTC. This encodes CASSVGGGIQETQYF.

This clonotype was recorded at least ten times. The chain is built from TRBV25-1 and TRBJ2-1, with 9 bases lining up with TRBD1. V dropped 8 bases and J dropped 3; count of bases not matched to a gene: 8. There are 15 residues in the CDR3. Germline CDR1 reads MGHDK; CDR2 reads SYGVNS. This CDR3 is CASSAPGQGYNEQFF. For the CDR3, the DNA is TGTGCCAGCTCAGCCCCGGGACAGGGCTACAATGAGCAGTTCTTC.

This clonotype was seen many times. The V call is TRBV3-1, the J call TRBJ1-3; D not resolved. Trimming removed 0 bases from V and 5 bases from J, with 8 bases in between. The V gene's germline CDR1 is LGHDT and CDR2 YNNKEL (reference sequence). The CDR3 covers 14 residues. CDR3 residues: CASSQDMQRNTIYF. CDR3 DNA sequence: TGTGCCAGCAGCCAAGATATGCAGCGAAACACCATATATTTT. Variable domain in full (rest from reference TRBV3-1 and TRBJ1-3): DTAVSQTPKYLVTQMGNDKSIKCEQNLGHDTMYWYKQDSKKFLKIMFSYNNKELIINETVPNRFSPKSPDKAHLNLHINSLELGDSAVYFCASSQDMQRNTIYFGEGSWLTVV.

This chain connects TRBV7-8 to TRBJ1-6, with D tentatively TRBD1 (5 bases). The CDR3 covers 17 residues. V was clipped by 4 bases and J by 0 bases, with 13 bases between them. The germline V gene has CDR1 SGHVS and CDR2 FQNEAQ. The CDR3 DNA reads as TGTGCCAGCAGCTCCTACAGGTTTACCTCCTATAATTCACCCCTCCACTTT. Translating gives CASSSYRFTSYNSPLHF.

This clonotype was seen at least ten times. As DNA, the CDR3 is TGTGCCAGCAGTCCCGGGACACCCGCCTATAATTCACCCCTCCACTTT. Amino acids: CASSPGTPAYNSPLHF. The chain has TRBV27 and TRBJ1-6, with D possibly being TRBD1 (6 bases). The V gene lost 5 bases and the J gene lost 2 bases, with 13 bases spanning the gap. The germline CDR1 and CDR2 sequences are MNHEY and SMNVEV (reference sequence). This CDR3 is 16 amino acids long.

This clonotype was detected ten times or more. This CDR3 reads CAISETQGATGELFF. The CDR3 region has the DNA TGTGCCATCAGTGAAACCCAGGGGGCGACCGGGGAGCTGTTTTTT. The chain employs TRBV10-3 and TRBJ2-2; TRBD1 agrees at 8 bases. The CDR3 consists of 15 residues. The germline V gene has CDR1 ENHRY and CDR2 SYGVKD. After removal of 3 bases from V and 5 bases from J, the junction contained 5 bases not matched to a gene.

The J gene is TRBJ2-4, the V gene TRBV19; D might be TRBD1 or TRBD2, each matching 5 bases. The V end lost 3 bases, the J end lost 2 bases, and 8 bases lay between the germline ends. Germline V CDR1 and CDR2: LNHDA, SQIVND (reference sequence). CDR3 length: 14 amino acids. CDR3 DNA sequence: TGTGCCAGTAGTATTGGGGGAACCAAAAACATTCAGTACTTC. Its protein product is CASSIGGTKNIQYF.

This clonotype was detected ten times or more. The chain uses TRBV6-1 and TRBJ1-6; a weak D match, TRBD1 (5 bases). V lost 7 bases and J 7 bases, leaving 17 bases between the germline ends. This CDR3 contains 15 residues. Germline CDR1 reads MNHNS; CDR2 reads SASEGT. CDR3 coding DNA: TGTGCCAGCAACGGGGCAGGGTTTCGGAATTCACCCCTCCACTTT. Protein product: CASNGAGFRNSPLHF.

In this sample, this clonotype turned up many times. The rearrangement uses TRBV19 and TRBJ2-7; D is perhaps TRBD1 or TRBD2 (5 bases each). From germline, CDR1 is LNHDA and CDR2 SQIVND (reference sequence). V shed 6 bases and J shed 1 base, with 13 bases lying between them. This CDR3 has 14 amino acids. CDR3 sequence reads: CASRRGADSYEQYF. CDR3 DNA: TGTGCCAGTAGACGAGGGGCGGATTCCTACGAGCAGTACTTC.

V usage is TRBV7-9 and J usage is TRBJ2-2; TRBD1 aligns across 7 bases. This CDR3 contains 15 residues. The germline gives CDR1 SEHNR, CDR2 FQNEAQ (reference sequence). The ends lost 7 bases at V and 3 bases at J; junction bases unmatched: 8. CDR3 amino acids: CASNPTGDHTGELFF. Here the CDR3 DNA reads TGTGCCAGCAACCCAACAGGGGACCACACCGGGGAGCTGTTTTTT.

V gene TRBV4-1 combines with J gene TRBJ2-2; 14 nucleotides line up with TRBD2. J gave up 1 base and V 5 bases, and 3 bases lay outside the gene matches. Per the germline V gene, CDR1 is MGHRA and CDR2 is YSYEKL. The length of the CDR3 is 17 residues. The CDR3 DNA follows: TGCGCCAGCAGCTACGGACTAGCGGGAGGGAACACCGGGGAGCTGTTTTTT. This sequence encodes CASSYGLAGGNTGELFF.